This T cell receptor beta chain came from a study of cytomegalovirus exposure and HLA in healthy donors. Study background: From donors who were HLA-typed, an early data release held 80 million to 95 million unique TCRs. Notes on the study in general: Altogether, 150 to 200 TCR beta chains were recorded as cytomegalovirus-associated. Certain indistinguishable V segments, among them TRBV6-2 and TRBV6-3, were excluded.

It was with 60 Vbeta and 13 Jbeta primers that the PCR ran. Authors' analysis steps: In a later analysis, the count reached 82 million or so unique TCR beta chains, with roughly 12 million shared. Profiling relied on immunoSEQ multiplex PCR, and the TCRdb table lists in-frame clones only, not all of them. V, J and clone size are taken as reported in that table, and D and trimming were inferred from the DNA itself. The sample yields over 90,000 clones, 70% to 75% seen once. Germline V gene lookup returns CDR1 MNHNS and CDR2 SASEGT. The CDR3 totals 15 residues. The V gene end was trimmed by 8 bases and the J gene end by 2 bases; junction bases not matched to a gene: 10. Concerning this clone itself: Its target is unknown.

The J gene is TRBJ2-3, the V gene TRBV6-1; 7 bases are shared with TRBD1. Sequencing was carried out using PBMCs. The receptor was derived from a man between 35 and 55 years old in good health and CMV-seronegative. For the CDR3, the DNA is TGTGCCAGCGAACGACAGGGTTCCGCCACAGATACGCAGTATTTT. Residues: CASERQGSATDTQYF.